These 21 T cell receptor beta chains came from one sample sequenced in a study of cytomegalovirus exposure and HLA in healthy donors. Measured with immunoSEQ multiplex PCR; TCRdb has only the in-frame clones, and not every one. The table includes around 180,000 clones, about 83% detected once. Sequenced: PBMCs. Receptors were obtained from a woman aged 18 to 35 in good health and CMV-seronegative.

The chain recombines TRBV7-2 with TRBJ1-1; no reliable D call. Germline V gives CDR1 SGHTA, CDR2 FQGNSA. The CDR3 totals 15 residues. V shed 1 base and J shed 0 bases, with 9 bases lying between them. CDR3 DNA sequence: TGTGCCAGCAGCTTAGGGGCGGGTATGAACACTGAAGCTTTCTTT. Translated, it gives CASSLGAGMNTEAFF.

This clone was seen just once. The chain links TRBV19 to TRBJ1-2, with D maybe TRBD1 (6 bases). The germline CDR1 and CDR2 sequences are LNHDA and SQIVND (reference sequence). Trimming removed 0 bases at V and 7 bases at J, with 15 bases between. The CDR3 contains 15 residues. The CDR3, as DNA: TGTGCCAGTAGTATAGATGGGGGCGCGTTCCCTGGCTACACCTTC. Translated, it gives CASSIDGGAFPGYTF.

The chain couples TRBV5-1 to TRBJ1-2, with TRBD1 matching 7 bases. Trimming removed 0 bases from V and 6 bases from J; junction bases left unmatched: 2. Looked up from germline, CDR1 is SGHRS and CDR2 is YFSETQ. CDR3 length: 13 residues. CDR3 DNA: TGCGCCAGCAGCTTGGCGCAGGGGGATGGCTACACCTTC. It yields the protein CASSLAQGDGYTF.

The chain carries TRBV30 and TRBJ2-3, with 10 bases matching TRBD1. CDR1 is GTSNPN, CDR2 SVGIG, per germline (reference sequence). Germline trimming cut 5 bases from V and 1 base from J; bases unmatched to any gene: 6. CDR3 size: 15 residues. For the CDR3, the DNA is TGTGCCTGGGGGGACAGGGGCATGGGCACAGATACGCAGTATTTT. Translation gives CAWGDRGMGTDTQYF.

This chain uses TRBV11-2 with TRBJ2-3; 8 nucleotides align to TRBD2. The CDR3 is made up of 18 amino acids. Per germline, CDR1 SGHAT and CDR2 FQNNGV. The trim removed 6 bases at V and 2 bases at J, leaving 16 bases unmatched. The CDR3 region is CASRPIQRTGGSTDTQYF. CDR3 sequence (DNA): TGTGCCAGCAGACCGATACAACGGACGGGGGGGTCCACAGATACGCAGTATTTT.

This rearrangement joins TRBV2 to TRBJ2-2; D gene unclear. CDR3 length: 15 amino acids. Germline V gene sequence: CDR1 SNHLY, CDR2 FYNNEI. V lost 6 bases and J 7 bases, leaving 18 bases between the germline ends. The CDR3, as DNA: TGTGCCAGCAGGCGAATTGTTGGTATTGACGGGGAGCTGTTTTTT. As protein: CASRRIVGIDGELFF.

There are a few counts of this clone. V is TRBV5-1 and J is TRBJ2-7, with a tentative D call TRBD2 (6 bases). Germline V CDR1 and CDR2: SGHRS, YFSETQ. Deletions cut 6 bases from V and 7 bases from J, with 17 bases between. The length of the CDR3 is 13 residues. CDR3 region: CASTDGSIEEQYF. CDR3 bases: TGCGCCAGCACGGACGGGAGTATCGAAGAGCAGTACTTC.

The chain links TRBV5-1 to TRBJ1-1; TRBD1 matches at 8 bases. The length of the CDR3 is 16 residues. Germline CDR1 reads SGHRS; CDR2 reads YFSETQ. V gave up 4 bases and J gave up 1 base; unmatched junction bases: 9. The CDR3 nucleotides read TGCGCCAGCAGCCCAAGAGGACAGGGAACGAACACTGAAGCTTTCTTT. Its translation is CASSPRGQGTNTEAFF.

The V gene is TRBV5-1, the J gene TRBJ2-3; 10 positions match TRBD2. Germline V gene sequence: CDR1 SGHRS, CDR2 YFSETQ. This CDR3 is 16 amino acids long. V lost 0 bases and J lost 1; bases outside the gene matches: 2. In DNA form, the CDR3 reads TGCGCCAGCAGCTTGGTAGCGGGAGGTGGCACAGATACGCAGTATTTT. It yields the protein CASSLVAGGGTDTQYF. The entire variable domain, with the rest obtained from reference TRBV5-1 and TRBJ2-3, is as follows: KAGVTQTPRYLIKTRGQQVTLSCSPISGHRSVSWYQQTPGQGLQFLFEYFSETQRNKGNFPGRFSGRQFSNSRSEMNVSTLELGDSALYLCASSLVAGGGTDTQYFGPGTRLTVL.

This clone occurred a few times. V usage is TRBV6-5 and J usage is TRBJ1-2; no firm D call. This CDR3 comprises 14 residues. The germline gives CDR1 MNHEY, CDR2 SVGAGI. V was pared by 2 bases and J by 8 bases, with 15 bases between. CDR3 residues: CASSYGERVWGYTF. CDR3 DNA: TGTGCCAGCAGTTACGGGGAGCGTGTTTGGGGCTACACCTTC.

The CDR3 sequence is CASSVGPQGAGNTEAFF. The CDR3 coding sequence is TGTGCCAGCAGCGTTGGGCCACAGGGGGCAGGGAACACTGAAGCTTTCTTT. The chain joins TRBV9 to TRBJ1-1; 9 bases match TRBD1. The CDR3 loop spans 17 amino acids. Germline values: CDR1 SGDLS, CDR2 YYNGEE. V gave up 2 bases and J gave up 1 base; unmatched junction bases: 9. Supplemented by reference TRBV9 and TRBJ1-1, the full variable domain reads DSGVTQTPKHLITATGQRVTLRCSPRSGDLSVYWYQQSLDQGLQFLIQYYNGEERAKGNILERFSAQQFPDLHSELNLSSLELGDSALYFCASSVGPQGAGNTEAFFGQGTRLTVV.

V usage is TRBV18 and J usage is TRBJ1-1; 7 positions agree with TRBD1. CDR1 is KGHSH and CDR2 is LQKENI in the germline V gene. The CDR3 has 15 amino acids. Unmatched junction bases numbered 9, after V lost 3 bases and J lost 5 bases. CDR3 protein: CASSPNRQGLTEAFF. In nucleotides, the CDR3 is TGTGCCAGCTCACCCAATCGACAGGGATTGACTGAAGCTTTCTTT.

Remarks on this clone: Germline and junction disagree at one end, which may indicate a read error. V and J are TRBV6-5 and TRBJ2-7; 9 positions agree with TRBD1. The germline gives CDR1 MNHEY, CDR2 SVGAGI. CDR3 size: 14 residues. The CDR3 region has the DNA TGTGCCAGCAGTATCGGGACAGGGTTTGCCGAGCAGAACTTC. Translation: CASSIGTGFAEQNF.

This chain uses TRBV10-3 with TRBJ1-5; 10 bases line up with TRBD1. The germline V gene encodes CDR1 ENHRY and CDR2 SYGVKD. The CDR3 extends over 16 amino acids. The ends lost 2 bases at V and 0 bases at J; junction bases unmatched: 1. The CDR3 DNA reads TGTGCCATCAGTGAGGACAGGGGGCATAGCAATCAGCCCCAGCATTTT. Translation gives CAISEDRGHSNQPQHF.

The chain employs TRBV6-1 and TRBJ2-3; TRBD1 aligns across 7 bases. The trim removed 4 bases at V and 3 bases at J, leaving 10 bases unmatched. The CDR3 has 16 amino acids. Germline CDR1 MNHNS, CDR2 SASEGT. The CDR3 region is CASSVLRQGGTDTQYF. CDR3 bases: TGTGCCAGCAGTGTCCTGCGACAGGGCGGAACAGATACGCAGTATTTT.

The J gene is TRBJ2-7, the V gene TRBV21-1; TRBD2, the table's D call, lacks a check against the DNA. TRBV21-1 is a pseudogene locus. This CDR3 spans 11 amino acids. This CDR3 reads CASSTPCEQYF. The CDR3 DNA follows: TGTGCCAGCAGCACCCCCTGCGAGCAGTACTTC.

The chain has TRBV4-1 and TRBJ1-5, with D hard to call. The CDR3 loop spans 16 amino acids. Between the trimmed V and J ends, which lost 0 bases and 4 bases, there was a span of 13 bases. CDR1 and CDR2 from the germline V gene are MGHRA and YSYEKL. The CDR3 sequence is CASSQEGTVLNQPQHF. The CDR3 DNA follows: TGCGCCAGCAGCCAAGAAGGAACAGTATTGAATCAGCCCCAGCATTTT.

On this clone itself: Different DNA sequences within this sample yield the same CDR3. Written as DNA, the CDR3 is TGCGCCAGCAGCGGCGGAACTGAAGCTTTCTTT. Protein: CASSGGTEAFF. V usage is TRBV5-1 and J usage is TRBJ1-1, with D hard to call. The germline CDR1 and CDR2 sequences are SGHRS and YFSETQ. The germline V and J ends were trimmed by 4 bases and 5 bases, with 6 bases remaining between them. The CDR3 extends over 11 amino acids.

The rearrangement links TRBV5-6 to TRBJ1-3, with D possibly matching TRBD1 (6 bases). Trimming left V 4 bases short and J 6 bases short, with 14 bases between. The CDR3 consists of 14 residues. Germline V CDR1 and CDR2: SGHDT, YYEEEE. The CDR3 coding sequence is TGTGCCAGCAGCAGGACAGCAGGGACAAACACCATATATTTT. Translation: CASSRTAGTNTIYF.

The chain combines TRBV5-1 with TRBJ2-5; 7 bases match TRBD1. Unmatched junction bases numbered 8, after V lost 1 base and J lost 5 bases. The germline gives CDR1 SGHRS, CDR2 YFSETQ. The CDR3 has 15 residues. CDR3 coding DNA: TGCGCCAGCAGCTTGCAGACAGGGTCTACGGAGACCCAGTACTTC. Translated: CASSLQTGSTETQYF.

V and J are TRBV5-1 and TRBJ2-3, with 11 nucleotides matching TRBD2. Germline CDR1 SGHRS, CDR2 YFSETQ. The CDR3 extends over 19 amino acids. With V trimmed by 4 bases and J by 3 bases, 16 bases remained unmatched. The CDR3 protein is CASSLSGTIAGGLTDTQYF. The DNA for the CDR3 is TGCGCCAGCAGCCTGTCAGGAACGATAGCGGGGGGGCTAACAGATACGCAGTATTTT.